This T cell receptor beta chain came from a study of Ad26.COV2.S vaccination and SARS-CoV-2 variants. Trimming removed 6 bases from V and 5 bases from J; junction bases left unmatched: 21. Germline V gene sequence: CDR1 KGHSH, CDR2 LQKENI. This CDR3 is 18 amino acids long. Using immunoSEQ multiplex PCR, the repertoire was profiled, and TCRdb retains in-frame clones only, with some absent. The sample lists around 170,000 clones; around 88% were seen once. Sequencing used peripheral blood, obtained after recovery from COVID-19. This receptor was taken from a human donor who had recovered from COVID-19. This chain joins TRBV18 and TRBJ2-5; 7 bases are a match to TRBD2. The CDR3 DNA reads as TGTGCCAGCTCTATCGTCAGGGCTAGCGGTGGAGAGAGGGAGACCCAGTACTTC. Translation: CASSIVRASGGERETQYF.